This T cell receptor (beta chain) is from a study of blood T cell repertoires in COVID-19. Overall study: The United States, Italy and Spain supplied acute and convalescent COVID-19 samples. T cells, B-cell-depleted T cells, or PBMCs provided the cDNA or gDNA that served as material.

The CDR3 totals 16 residues. CDR1 is LGHDT and CDR2 is YNNKEL in the germline V gene (reference sequence). The ends were cut back, 1 base at V and 4 bases at J, with 11 bases in the middle. Per the original methods: Scientists estimated how many nucleated cells there were by amplifying reference gene primers. Repertoires were generated with immunoSEQ multiplex PCR, while TCRdb's copy carries only in-frame clones and drops some. That table is the source of V, J and clone size, and D and trimming were worked out from the DNA. The table lists about 280,000 clones, 83% of them singletons, with approximately 9% in the top ten.

Sequenced material: peripheral blood. The clonotype was recovered from a woman in her forties or fifties who had recovered from COVID-19. The chain uses TRBV3-1 (or the pseudogene TRBV3-2) and TRBJ2-6; the D gene is possibly TRBD1 (6 bases). The CDR3 reads CASSQVSGVGANVLTF. The CDR3 DNA is TGTGCCAGCAGCCAAGTGTCAGGGGTGGGGGCCAACGTCCTGACTTTC.